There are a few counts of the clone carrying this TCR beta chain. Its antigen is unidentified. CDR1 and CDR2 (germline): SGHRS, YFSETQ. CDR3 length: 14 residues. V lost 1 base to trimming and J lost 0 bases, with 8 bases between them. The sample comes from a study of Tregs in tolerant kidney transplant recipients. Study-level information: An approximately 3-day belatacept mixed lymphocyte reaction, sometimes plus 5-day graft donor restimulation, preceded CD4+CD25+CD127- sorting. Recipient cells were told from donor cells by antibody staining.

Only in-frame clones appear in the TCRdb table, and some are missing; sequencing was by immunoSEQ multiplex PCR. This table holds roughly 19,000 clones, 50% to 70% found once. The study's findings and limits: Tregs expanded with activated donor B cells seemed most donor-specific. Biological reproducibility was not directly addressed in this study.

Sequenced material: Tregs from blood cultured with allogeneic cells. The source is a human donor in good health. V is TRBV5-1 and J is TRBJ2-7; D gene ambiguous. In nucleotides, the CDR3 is TGCGCCAGCAGCTTGATAGAGAGCTCCTACGAGCAGTACTTC. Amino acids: CASSLIESSYEQYF.